This T cell receptor beta chain was recorded in a study of blood T cells in healthy people across ages. The use of a sample-barcoded 5' primer and a J-beta primer mix characterized a second PCR of about 6 to 11 cycles. TCRdb re-derived calls from the 5' RACE reads in MiXCR, one entry per CDR3 protein. The sample consists of about 800,000 distinct CDR3 sequences, around a quarter of them appearing once. In this sample, this clonotype turned up a few times. The antigen remains unidentified. Germline lookup yields CDR1 MGHRA and CDR2 YSYEKL. This CDR3 contains 15 residues. V dropped 0 bases and J dropped 4; count of bases not matched to a gene: 4. Study findings and constraints: Donor CMV status, an unknown factor, possibly confounded changes in expanded clonotypes. The study found TCR beta diversity correlated strongly with naive T cell percentage.

These same data were also listed under a study on T cells of mothers and their children. This second study says: Each child contributed approximately 3 million TCR beta CDR3 reads, while each mother contributed over 9 million.

The sequenced sample was blood. The sequence came from a boy between 10 and 17 years old in good health. This chain uses TRBV4-1 with TRBJ2-5; 8 bases match TRBD1. CDR3 bases: TGCGCCAGCAGCCAAGAGGCAGGGGGCCTAGAGACCCAGTACTTC. This translates into CASSQEAGGLETQYF.